This record concerns one T cell receptor beta chain sequence. Antigen unknown. This specimen belongs to a study of a mutant IDH1 vaccine in newly diagnosed glioma. V lost 1 base, J lost 4 bases, and 12 bases lay in between. There are 15 residues in the CDR3. Germline V lookup: CDR1 SGHVS, CDR2 FQNEAQ. Assay used: immunoSEQ multiplex PCR; TCRdb lists only in-frame clones, some missing. The sample lists around 33,000 clones; around nine tenths were seen once. The time point: week 47, end of study. Each vaccine dose was 300 ug of mutant IDH1 20-mer peptide, with topical imiquimod. The sequenced sample was PBMCs, obtained from a glioma patient whose treatment included an IDH1 peptide vaccine. The receptor's source is a woman between 25 and 40 years old with glioma. The gene calls are TRBV7-8 and TRBJ2-3; D is perhaps TRBD1 or TRBD2 (6 bases each). CDR3 residues: CASSLVGGQPDTQYF. The CDR3 DNA reads as TGTGCCAGCAGCTTAGTGGGGGGCCAGCCAGATACGCAGTATTTT.